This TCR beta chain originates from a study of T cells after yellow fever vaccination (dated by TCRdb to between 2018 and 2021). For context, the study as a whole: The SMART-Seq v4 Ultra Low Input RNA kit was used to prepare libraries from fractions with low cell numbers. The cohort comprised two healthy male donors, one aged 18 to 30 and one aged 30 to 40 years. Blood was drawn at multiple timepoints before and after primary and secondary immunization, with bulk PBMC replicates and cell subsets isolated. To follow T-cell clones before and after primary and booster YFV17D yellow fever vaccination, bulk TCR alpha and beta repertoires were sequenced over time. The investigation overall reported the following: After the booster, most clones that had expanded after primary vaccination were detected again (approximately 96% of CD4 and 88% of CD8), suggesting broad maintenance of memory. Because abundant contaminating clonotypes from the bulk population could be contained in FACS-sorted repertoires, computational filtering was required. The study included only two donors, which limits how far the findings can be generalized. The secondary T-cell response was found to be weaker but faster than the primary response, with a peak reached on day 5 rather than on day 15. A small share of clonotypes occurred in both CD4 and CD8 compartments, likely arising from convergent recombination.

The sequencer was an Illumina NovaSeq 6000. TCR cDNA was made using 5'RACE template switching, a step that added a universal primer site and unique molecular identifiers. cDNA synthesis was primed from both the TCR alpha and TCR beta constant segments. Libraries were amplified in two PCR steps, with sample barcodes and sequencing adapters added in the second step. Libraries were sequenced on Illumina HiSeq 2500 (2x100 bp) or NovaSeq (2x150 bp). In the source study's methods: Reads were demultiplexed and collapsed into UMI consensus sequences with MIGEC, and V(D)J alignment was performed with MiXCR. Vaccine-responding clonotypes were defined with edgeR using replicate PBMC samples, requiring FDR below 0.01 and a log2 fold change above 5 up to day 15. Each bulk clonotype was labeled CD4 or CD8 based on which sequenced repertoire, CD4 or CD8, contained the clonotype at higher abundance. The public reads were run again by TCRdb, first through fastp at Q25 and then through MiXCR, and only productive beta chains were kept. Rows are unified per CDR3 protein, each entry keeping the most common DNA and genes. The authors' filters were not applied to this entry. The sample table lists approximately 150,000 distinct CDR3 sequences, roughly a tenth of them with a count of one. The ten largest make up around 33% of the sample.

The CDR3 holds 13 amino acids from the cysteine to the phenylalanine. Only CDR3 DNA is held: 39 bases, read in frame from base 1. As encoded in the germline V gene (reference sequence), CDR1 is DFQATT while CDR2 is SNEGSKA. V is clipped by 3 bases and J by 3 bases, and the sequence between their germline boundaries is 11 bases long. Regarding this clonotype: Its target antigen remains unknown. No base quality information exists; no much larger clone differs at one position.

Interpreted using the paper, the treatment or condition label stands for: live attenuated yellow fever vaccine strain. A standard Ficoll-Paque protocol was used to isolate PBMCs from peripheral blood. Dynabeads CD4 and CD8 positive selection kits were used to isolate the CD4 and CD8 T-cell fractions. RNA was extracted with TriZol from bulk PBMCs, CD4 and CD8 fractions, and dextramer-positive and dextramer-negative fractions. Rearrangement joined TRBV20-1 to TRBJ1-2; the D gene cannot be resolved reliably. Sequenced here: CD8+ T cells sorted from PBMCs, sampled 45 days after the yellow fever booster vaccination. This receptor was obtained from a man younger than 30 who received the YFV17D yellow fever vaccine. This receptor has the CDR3 CSASGDGYYGYTF. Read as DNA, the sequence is TGCAGTGCTAGTGGCGACGGGTACTATGGCTACACCTTC.